This TCR beta chain was identified in a study of blood T cells in healthy people across ages. Notes on this clonotype: Its antigen remains unidentified.

The CDR3 runs 13 residues. The germline CDR1 and CDR2 sequences are SGHTA and FQGNSA. Study-wide findings and caveats: A roughly linear fall in TCR beta diversity per million T cells was seen with increasing age. Nothing was known about donor CMV status, and this possibly confounded expanded clonotype changes.

A second PCR, run for about 7 to 11 cycles, used a sample-barcoded 5' primer plus a J-beta primer mix. MiXCR was run by TCRdb on the 5' RACE reads, yielding one entry per CDR3 protein. The repertoire holds hundreds of thousands of distinct CDR3 sequences, approximately 60% seen once, with roughly 24% in the top ten. The chain links TRBV7-2 to TRBJ2-5; D gene unclear. The J call is in doubt because the DNA end fits TRBJ2-7 better. What was sequenced was blood. The clonotype originates from a man aged 35 to 55 in good health. CDR3 in amino acids: CASSQPSDHEQYF. The CDR3 bases are TGTGCCAGCAGCCAGCCCAGCGACCACGAGCAGTACTTC.